This T cell receptor beta chain was recovered during a study of brain T cells in children with intractable seizures. This table comes from immunoSEQ multiplex PCR, and its TCRdb copy is limited to in-frame clones, with some not included. The data show 110,000 or so clones, approximately 94% seen once. The V gene lost 6 bases and the J gene lost 6 bases, with 13 bases spanning the gap. This CDR3 contains 13 residues. Germline assignment: CDR1 MNHEY and CDR2 SMNVEV (reference sequence). J is TRBJ2-3 and V is TRBV27; possible D gene TRBD2, 6 bases. Material: peripheral blood, obtained at surgery. The sequence came from a boy younger than two with hemimegalencephaly and intractable seizures. CDR3: CASSRDFGDTQYF. As DNA, the CDR3 is TGTGCCAGCAGCCGGGACTTCGGGGATACGCAGTATTTT.